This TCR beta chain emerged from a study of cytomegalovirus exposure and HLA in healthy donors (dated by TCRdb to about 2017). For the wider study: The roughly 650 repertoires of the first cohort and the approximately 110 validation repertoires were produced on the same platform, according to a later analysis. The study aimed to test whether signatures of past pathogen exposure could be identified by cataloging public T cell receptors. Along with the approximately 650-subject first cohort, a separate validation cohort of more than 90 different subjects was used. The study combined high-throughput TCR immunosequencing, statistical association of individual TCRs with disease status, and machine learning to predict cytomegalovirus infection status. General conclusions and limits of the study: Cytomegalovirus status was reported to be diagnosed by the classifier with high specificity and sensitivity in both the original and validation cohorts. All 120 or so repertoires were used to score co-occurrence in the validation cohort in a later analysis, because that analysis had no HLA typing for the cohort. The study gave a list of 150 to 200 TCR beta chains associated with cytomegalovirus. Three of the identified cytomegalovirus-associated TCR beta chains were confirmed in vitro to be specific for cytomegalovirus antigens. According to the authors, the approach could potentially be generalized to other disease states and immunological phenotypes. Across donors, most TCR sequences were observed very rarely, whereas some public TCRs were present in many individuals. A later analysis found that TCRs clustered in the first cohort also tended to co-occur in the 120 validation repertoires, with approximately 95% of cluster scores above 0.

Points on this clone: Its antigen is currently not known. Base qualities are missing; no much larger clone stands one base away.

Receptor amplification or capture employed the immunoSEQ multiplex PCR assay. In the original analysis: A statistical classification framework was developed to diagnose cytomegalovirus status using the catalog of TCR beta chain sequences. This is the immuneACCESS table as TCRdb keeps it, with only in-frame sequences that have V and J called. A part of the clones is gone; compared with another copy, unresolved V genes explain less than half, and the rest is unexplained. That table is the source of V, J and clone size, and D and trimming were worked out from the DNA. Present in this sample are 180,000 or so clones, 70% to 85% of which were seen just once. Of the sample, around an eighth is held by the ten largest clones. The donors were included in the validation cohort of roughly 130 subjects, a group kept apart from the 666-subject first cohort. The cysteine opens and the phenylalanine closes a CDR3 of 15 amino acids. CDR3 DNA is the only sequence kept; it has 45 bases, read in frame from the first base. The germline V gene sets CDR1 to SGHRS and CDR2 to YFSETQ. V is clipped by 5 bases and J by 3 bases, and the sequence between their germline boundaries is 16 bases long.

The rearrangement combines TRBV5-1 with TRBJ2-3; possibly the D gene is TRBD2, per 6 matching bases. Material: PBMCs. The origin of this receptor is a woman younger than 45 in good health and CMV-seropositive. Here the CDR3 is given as CASSTGVAETDTQYF. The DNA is TGCGCCAGCAGTACGGGTGTAGCGGAAACAGATACGCAGTATTTT.